The 18 T cell receptor beta chains listed next were all sequenced from one sample in a study of blood T cell repertoires in COVID-19. Generated by immunoSEQ multiplex PCR, the TCRdb table keeps only in-frame clones and is missing some. The sample includes approximately 110,000 clones, approximately 85% of them seen just once. Material: peripheral blood. Receptor source: a woman of 80 years or more with COVID-19, enrolled during active disease.

This chain connects TRBV2 to TRBJ2-1; D is perhaps TRBD1 (5 bases). The V gene's germline CDR1 is SNHLY and CDR2 FYNNEI. Trimming left V 5 bases short and J 10 bases short, with 21 bases between. The CDR3 runs to 15 residues. CDR3 sequence (DNA): TGTGCCAGCAGTACCGACAGTCTCGAGCGCTCGGAGCAGTTCTTC. Protein: CASSTDSLERSEQFF.

Many counts were recorded for this clone. This sample includes further DNA sequences coding for the same CDR3. The chain couples TRBV6-2 or TRBV6-3 to TRBJ2-7, with TRBD2 identical over 11 bases. There are 14 residues in the CDR3. Germline lookup yields CDR1 MNHEY and CDR2 SVGEGT. With V trimmed by 2 bases and J by 3 bases, 0 bases remained unmatched. The CDR3 here is CASSYGTSGYEQYF. DNA of the CDR3: TGTGCCAGCAGTTACGGGACTAGCGGCTACGAGCAGTACTTC.

V and J are TRBV18 and TRBJ2-7; 9 nucleotides align to TRBD1. The CDR3 has 14 amino acids. V shed 8 bases, J shed 2 bases, and the junction held 7 bases outside the gene matches. CDR1 and CDR2 from the germline V gene are KGHSH and LQKENI. The CDR3 bases are TGTGCCAGCACAGCTGGACAGGGGCCCTACGAGCAGTACTTC. Translated: CASTAGQGPYEQYF.

The rearrangement uses TRBV20-1 and TRBJ2-7; possibly TRBD1 for D (5 bases). The CDR3 sequence is 11 residues long. CDR1 is DFQATT and CDR2 is SNEGSKA in the germline V gene (reference sequence). Trimming took 2 bases from V and 4 from J, leaving 6 bases between them. CDR3 residues: CSARQGYEQYF. The CDR3 DNA follows: TGCAGTGCTAGACAGGGATACGAGCAGTACTTC.

V usage is TRBV4-3 and J usage is TRBJ2-7; D perhaps matches TRBD1 (5 bases). CDR3 length: 13 residues. The ends were cut back, 6 bases at V and 5 bases at J, with 14 bases in the middle. Germline V CDR1 and CDR2: LGHNA, YSLEER. CDR3 protein: CASSPGQNDEQYF. DNA of the CDR3: TGCGCCAGCAGTCCCGGACAAAATGACGAGCAGTACTTC.

The chain employs TRBV11-2 and TRBJ2-1, with 8 bases matching TRBD2. The trim removed 0 bases at V and 11 bases at J, leaving 12 bases unmatched. CDR3 size: 16 residues. The germline V gene encodes CDR1 SGHAT and CDR2 FQNNGV. The DNA for the CDR3 is TGTGCCAGCAGCTTAGATCAGGCGGGACTAGGGAATAAGCAGTTCTTC. It encodes CASSLDQAGLGNKQFF.

The genes are TRBV4-3 and TRBJ2-1, with 13 bases identical to TRBD2. The CDR3 is 19 amino acids. J lost 4 bases, V lost 0 bases, and 9 bases had no gene match. CDR1 is LGHNA and CDR2 is YSLEER in the germline V gene. The CDR3 reads CASSQDLTSGRDPYNEQFF. The CDR3 coding sequence is TGCGCCAGCAGCCAAGATTTAACTAGCGGGAGGGATCCTTACAATGAGCAGTTCTTC.

This chain links TRBV9 with TRBJ1-1, with 8 bases fitting TRBD1. Germline V gene lookup returns CDR1 SGDLS and CDR2 YYNGEE. The CDR3 is 13 amino acids. Germline trimming cut 0 bases from V and 6 bases from J; bases unmatched to any gene: 1. The CDR3 loop reads CASSVEQGAEAFF. The CDR3 nucleotides are TGTGCCAGCAGCGTAGAACAGGGGGCTGAAGCTTTCTTT. Supplemented by reference TRBV9 and TRBJ1-1, the full variable domain reads DSGVTQTPKHLITATGQRVTLRCSPRSGDLSVYWYQQSLDQGLQFLIQYYNGEERAKGNILERFSAQQFPDLHSELNLSSLELGDSALYFCASSVEQGAEAFFGQGTRLTVV.

The gene calls are TRBV18 and TRBJ1-3; D not resolved. The CDR3 consists of 16 residues. The germline gives CDR1 KGHSH, CDR2 LQKENI. The V gene lost 5 bases and the J gene lost 2 bases, with 16 bases spanning the gap. The DNA for the CDR3 is TGTGCCAGCTCATCCGTCTATTATCGGGCTGGAAACACCATATATTTT. Its protein is CASSSVYYRAGNTIYF.

In DNA, the CDR3 is TGTGCCAGCAGTCAACGGCGCGGCACCGGGGAGCTGTTTTTT. It codes for CASSQRRGTGELFF. This chain connects TRBV3-1 (or the pseudogene TRBV3-2) to TRBJ2-2; D gene ambiguous. The germline V gene encodes CDR1 LGHDT and CDR2 YNNKEL (reference sequence). V shed 6 bases and J shed 4 bases, with 12 bases lying between them. The CDR3 sequence is 14 residues long.

This clone was found a few times. The genes are TRBV7-2 and TRBJ1-4; 8 positions match TRBD1. The CDR3 is 15 residues long. Germline-derived CDR1 and CDR2 are SGHTA and FQGNSA. V lost 1 base, J lost 8 bases, and 6 bases stayed unmatched. CDR3 nucleotides: TGTGCCAGCAGCTTAGTCGCAGGGGGCGGGGAAAAACTGTTTTTT. Translation gives CASSLVAGGGEKLFF.

The chain carries TRBV9 and TRBJ2-1; maybe TRBD2 (5 bases). Germline V gene lookup returns CDR1 SGDLS and CDR2 YYNGEE. Between the trimmed V and J ends, which lost 3 bases and 2 bases, there was a span of 9 bases. The CDR3 runs to 14 residues. CDR3 coding DNA: TGTGCCAGCAGCGCCGGAGGAACCTACAATGAGCAGTTCTTC. Its protein product is CASSAGGTYNEQFF.

CDR3 protein: CASSRWEGTSANNEQFF. CDR3 sequence (DNA): TGCGCCAGCAGCCGATGGGAAGGGACTAGCGCAAACAATGAGCAGTTCTTC. The V call is TRBV4-3, the J call TRBJ2-1; 10 bases are shared with TRBD2. With 4 bases clipped from V and 5 bases from J, the junction kept 11 bases outside the gene matches. From germline, CDR1 is LGHNA and CDR2 YSLEER. The CDR3 sequence is 17 residues long.

J is TRBJ1-2 and V is TRBV6-6; the match to TRBD1 covers 9 bases. Losses at the gene ends were 7 bases for V and 2 bases for J; bases not matched to a gene: 11. Germline V gene data show CDR1 as MNHNY and CDR2 as SVGAGI (reference sequence). The CDR3 covers 16 residues. The chain's CDR3 is CASTSTRTGENYGYTF. CDR3 nucleotides: TGTGCCAGCACCTCAACCCGGACAGGGGAGAACTATGGCTACACCTTC.

This clone occurred a few times. The gene calls are TRBV19 and TRBJ2-1; 8 bases match TRBD1. The CDR3 consists of 14 residues. Germline V CDR1 and CDR2: LNHDA, SQIVND (reference sequence). V lost 7 bases, J lost 9 bases, and 11 bases stayed unmatched. CDR3 nucleotide sequence: TGTGCCAGTACTCCGGGACAGGCTTGGGGTGAGCAGTTCTTC. This gives the protein CASTPGQAWGEQFF.

This clone was seen only once. V gene TRBV5-6 combines with J gene TRBJ2-7; 7 bases map to TRBD1. Germline values: CDR1 SGHDT, CDR2 YYEEEE. The V gene end was trimmed by 3 bases and the J gene end by 5 bases; junction bases not matched to a gene: 8. The CDR3 contains 14 residues. DNA for the CDR3: TGTGCCAGCAGCTCGCAGACAGGGAGCCACGAGCAGTACTTC. This codes for CASSSQTGSHEQYF.

This clone was seen once. This chain uses TRBV28 with TRBJ1-2; D gene uncertain. The V end was cut by 7 bases, the J end by 0 bases, with 12 bases between. This CDR3 is 14 amino acids long. The germline CDR1 and CDR2 sequences are MDHEN and SYDVKM. CDR3 in DNA: TGTGCCAGCACCTCCTCCCGAGCTAACTATGGCTACACCTTC. Residues: CASTSSRANYGYTF.

CDR3 residues: CSVEVPGGRRADTQYF. The CDR3 bases are TGCAGCGTTGAAGTCCCTGGCGGGAGGCGCGCAGATACGCAGTATTTT. The genes are TRBV29-1 and TRBJ2-3; 8 bases match TRBD2. With 1 base clipped from V and 4 bases from J, the junction kept 10 bases outside the gene matches. This CDR3 spans 16 amino acids. CDR1 and CDR2 (germline): SQVTM, ANQGSEA.